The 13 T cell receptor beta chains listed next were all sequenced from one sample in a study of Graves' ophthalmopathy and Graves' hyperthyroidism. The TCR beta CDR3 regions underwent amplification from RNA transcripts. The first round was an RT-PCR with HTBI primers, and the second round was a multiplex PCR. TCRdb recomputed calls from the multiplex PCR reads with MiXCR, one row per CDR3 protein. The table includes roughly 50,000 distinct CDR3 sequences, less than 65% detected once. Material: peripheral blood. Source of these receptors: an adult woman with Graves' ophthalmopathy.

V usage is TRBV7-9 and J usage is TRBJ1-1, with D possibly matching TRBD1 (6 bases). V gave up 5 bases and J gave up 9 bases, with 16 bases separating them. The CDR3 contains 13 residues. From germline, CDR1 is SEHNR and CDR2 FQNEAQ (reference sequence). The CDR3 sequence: CASSREAGGQAFF. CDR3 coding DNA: TGTGCCAGCAGCCGAGAGGCTGGGGGGCAAGCTTTCTTT.

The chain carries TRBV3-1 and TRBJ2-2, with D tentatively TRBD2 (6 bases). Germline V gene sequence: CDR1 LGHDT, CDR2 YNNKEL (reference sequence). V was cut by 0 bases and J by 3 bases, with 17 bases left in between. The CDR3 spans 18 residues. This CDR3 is CASSQDTGLAEYTGELFF. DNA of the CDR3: TGTGCCAGCAGCCAAGATACCGGATTAGCGGAATACACCGGGGAGCTGTTTTTT. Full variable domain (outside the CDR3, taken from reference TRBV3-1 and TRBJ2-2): DTAVSQTPKYLVTQMGNDKSIKCEQNLGHDTMYWYKQDSKKFLKIMFSYNNKELIINETVPNRFSPKSPDKAHLNLHINSLELGDSAVYFCASSQDTGLAEYTGELFFGEGSRLTVL.

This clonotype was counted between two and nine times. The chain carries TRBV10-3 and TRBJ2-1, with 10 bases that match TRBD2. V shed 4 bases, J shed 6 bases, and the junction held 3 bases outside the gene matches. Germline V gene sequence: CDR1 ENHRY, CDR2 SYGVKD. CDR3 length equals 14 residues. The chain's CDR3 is CAISGSSGSNEQFF. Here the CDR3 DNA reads TGTGCCATCAGTGGGTCTAGCGGGAGCAATGAGCAGTTCTTC.

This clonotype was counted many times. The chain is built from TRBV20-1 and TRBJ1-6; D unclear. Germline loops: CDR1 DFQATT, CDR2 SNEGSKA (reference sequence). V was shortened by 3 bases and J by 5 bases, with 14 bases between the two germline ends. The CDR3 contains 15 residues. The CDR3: CSASQSTVDNSPLHF. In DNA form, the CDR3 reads TGCAGTGCTAGTCAGTCTACAGTAGATAATTCACCCCTCCACTTT.

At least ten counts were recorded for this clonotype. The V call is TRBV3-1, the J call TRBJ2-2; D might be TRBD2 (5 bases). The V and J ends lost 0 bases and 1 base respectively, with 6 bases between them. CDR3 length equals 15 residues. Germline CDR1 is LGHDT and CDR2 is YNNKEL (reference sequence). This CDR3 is CASSQDSGNTGELFF. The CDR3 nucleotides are TGTGCCAGCAGCCAAGACAGCGGGAACACCGGGGAGCTGTTTTTT.

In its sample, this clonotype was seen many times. In DNA form, the CDR3 reads TGCAGTGCTAGAAGAGACTACGAGCAGTACTTC. As protein: CSARRDYEQYF. The chain links TRBV20-1 to TRBJ2-7; D not resolved. The CDR3 length is 11 residues. The V gene's germline CDR1 is DFQATT and CDR2 SNEGSKA (reference sequence). The ends were cut back, 2 bases at V and 3 bases at J, with 5 bases in the middle.

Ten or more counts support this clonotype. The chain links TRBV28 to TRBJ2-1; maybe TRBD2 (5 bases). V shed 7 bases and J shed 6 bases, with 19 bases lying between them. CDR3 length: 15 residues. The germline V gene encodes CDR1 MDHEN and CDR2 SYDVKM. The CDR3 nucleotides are TGTGCCAGCAACCCGGTGTCGGAGGCCGGCAATGAGCAGTTCTTC. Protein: CASNPVSEAGNEQFF.

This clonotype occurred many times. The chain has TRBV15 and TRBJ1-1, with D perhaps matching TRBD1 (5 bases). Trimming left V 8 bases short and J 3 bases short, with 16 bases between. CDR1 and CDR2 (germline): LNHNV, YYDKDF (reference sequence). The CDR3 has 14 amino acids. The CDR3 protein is CATSSGTSYTEAFF. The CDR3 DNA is TGTGCCACCTCTTCAGGGACCTCTTACACTGAAGCTTTCTTT. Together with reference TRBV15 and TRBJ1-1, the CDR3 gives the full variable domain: DAMVIQNPRYQVTQFGKPVTLSCSQTLNHNVMYWYQQKSSQAPKLLFHYYDKDFNNEADTPDNFQSRRPNTSFCFLDIRSPGLGDTAMYLCATSSGTSYTEAFFGQGTRLTVV.

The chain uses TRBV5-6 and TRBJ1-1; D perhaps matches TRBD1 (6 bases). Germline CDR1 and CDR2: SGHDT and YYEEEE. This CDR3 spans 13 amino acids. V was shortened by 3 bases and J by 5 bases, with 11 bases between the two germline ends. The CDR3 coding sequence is TGTGCCAGCAGCTGGGGGGGCCGGACTGAAGCTTTCTTT. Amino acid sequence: CASSWGGRTEAFF. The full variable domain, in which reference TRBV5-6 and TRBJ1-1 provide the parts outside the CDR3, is DAGVTQSPTHLIKTRGQQVTLRCSPKSGHDTVSWYQQALGQGPQFIFQYYEEEERQRGNFPDRFSGHQFPNYSSELNVNALLLGDSALYLCASSWGGRTEAFFGQGTRLTVV.

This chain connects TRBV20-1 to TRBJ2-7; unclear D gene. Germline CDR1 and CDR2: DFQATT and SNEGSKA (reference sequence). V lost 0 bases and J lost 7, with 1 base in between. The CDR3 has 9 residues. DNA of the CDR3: TGCAGTGCTAGAGATGAGCAGTACTTC. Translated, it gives CSARDEQYF.

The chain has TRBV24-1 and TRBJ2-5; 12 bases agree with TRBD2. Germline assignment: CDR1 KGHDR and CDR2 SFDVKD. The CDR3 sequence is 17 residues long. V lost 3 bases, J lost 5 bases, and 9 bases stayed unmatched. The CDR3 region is CATSDPKHLAGGETQYF. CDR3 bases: TGTGCCACCAGTGATCCGAAACACCTAGCGGGAGGGGAGACCCAGTACTTC.

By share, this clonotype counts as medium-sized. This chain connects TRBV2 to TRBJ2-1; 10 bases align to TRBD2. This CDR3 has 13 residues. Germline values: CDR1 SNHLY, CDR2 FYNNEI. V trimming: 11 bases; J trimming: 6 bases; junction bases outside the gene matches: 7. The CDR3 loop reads CAGRTSGTNEQFF. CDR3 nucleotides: TGTGCCGGACGGACTAGCGGAACCAATGAGCAGTTCTTC.

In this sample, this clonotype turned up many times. The CDR3 here is CSLGRMGTQYF. The CDR3 DNA reads TGCAGCCTCGGGAGAATGGGTACGCAGTATTTT. J is TRBJ2-3 and V is TRBV20-1; weak D call: TRBD2 (6 bases). Germline lookup yields CDR1 DFQATT and CDR2 SNEGSKA (reference sequence). This CDR3 is 11 amino acids long.